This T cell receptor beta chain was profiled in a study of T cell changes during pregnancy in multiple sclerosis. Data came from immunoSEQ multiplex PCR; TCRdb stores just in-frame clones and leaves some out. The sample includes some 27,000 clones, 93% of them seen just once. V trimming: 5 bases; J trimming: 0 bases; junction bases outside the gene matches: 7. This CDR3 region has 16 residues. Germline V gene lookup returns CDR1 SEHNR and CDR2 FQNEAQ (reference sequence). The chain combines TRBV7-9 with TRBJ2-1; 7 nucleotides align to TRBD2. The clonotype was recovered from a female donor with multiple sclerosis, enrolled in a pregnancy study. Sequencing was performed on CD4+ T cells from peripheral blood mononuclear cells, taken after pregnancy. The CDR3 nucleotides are TGTGCCAGCAGCCCCCGACTAGCCATCTCCTACAATGAGCAGTTCTTC. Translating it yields CASSPRLAISYNEQFF.